Listed below are T cell receptor beta chains from one sample, sequenced in a study of T cells in Graves' hyperthyroidism and ophthalmopathy. TCRdb re-derived calls from the multiplex PCR reads in MiXCR, one entry per CDR3 protein. The sample includes more than 250,000 distinct CDR3 sequences, 13% to 15% of them seen just once. The sequenced sample was blood. These receptors originate from a woman between 45 and 65 years old with Graves' hyperthyroidism that later progressed to Graves' ophthalmopathy. Each CDR3 is given with its conserved first and last residue. Each record gives: D gene, V gene, J gene, clone size, CDR3 protein, CDR3 DNA. D genes are given only for firm matches. Clone size is given for some rows only: seen once, a few or many times, or a class if the clone is expanded.

.	TRBV20-1	TRBJ2-1	many	CSARKGGAGNEQFF	TGCAGTGCTAGAAAGGGGGGCGCAGGCAATGAGCAGTTCTTC
.	TRBV7-8	TRBJ2-1	once	CASSQVSQGGTGEQFF	TGCGCCAGCAGCCAAGTTTCGCAGGGGGGCACGGGTGAGCAGTTCTTC
.	TRBV15	TRBJ2-7	many	CATSKDTYEQYF	TGTGCCACCAGCAAAGACACCTACGAGCAGTACTTC
.	TRBV18	TRBJ1-6	many	CASSPQTGLYSPLHF	TGTGCCAGCTCACCCCAGACCGGGCTTTATTCACCCCTCCACTTT
.	TRBV11-2	TRBJ1-1	many	CASSPTNTEAFF	TGTGCCAGCAGCCCCACGAACACTGAAGCTTTCTTT
TRBD2	TRBV5-1	TRBJ2-7	many	CASSFGREGAYEQYF	TGCGCCAGCAGCTTTGGCCGGGAGGGGGCCTACGAGCAGTACTTC
.	TRBV27	TRBJ2-3	many	CASTRWASKPTDTQYF	TGTGCCAGCACCAGGTGGGCTAGCAAGCCCACAGATACGCAGTATTTT
.	TRBV3-1	TRBJ2-1	many	CASSQVTNEQFF	TGTGCCAGCAGCCAAGTTACCAATGAGCAGTTCTTC
TRBD2	TRBV9	TRBJ2-7	.	CASSVGTSGPFYEQYF	TGTGCCAGCAGCGTAGGTACTAGCGGCCCCTTCTACGAGCAGTACTTC
.	TRBV5-1	TRBJ1-1	many	CASSLAVARNTEAFF	TGCGCCAGCAGCTTGGCGGTGGCTAGGAACACTGAAGCTTTCTTT
TRBD1	TRBV2	TRBJ1-5	many	CASRGTGQSGNQPQHF	TGTGCCAGCAGAGGGACAGGGCAGAGCGGCAATCAGCCCCAGCATTTT